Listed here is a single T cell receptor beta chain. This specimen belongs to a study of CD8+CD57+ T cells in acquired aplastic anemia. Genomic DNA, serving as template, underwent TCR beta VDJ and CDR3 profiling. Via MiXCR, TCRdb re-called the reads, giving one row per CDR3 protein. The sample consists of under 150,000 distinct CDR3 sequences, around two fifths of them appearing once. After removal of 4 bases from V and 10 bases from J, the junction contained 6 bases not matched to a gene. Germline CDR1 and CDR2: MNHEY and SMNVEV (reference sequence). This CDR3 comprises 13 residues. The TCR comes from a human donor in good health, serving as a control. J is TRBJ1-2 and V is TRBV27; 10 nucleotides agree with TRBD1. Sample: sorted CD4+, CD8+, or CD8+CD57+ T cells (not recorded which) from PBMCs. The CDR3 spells CASSYPGQGYYTF. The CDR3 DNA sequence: TGTGCCAGCAGTTATCCGGGACAGGGGTACTACACCTTC.